These 10 T cell receptor beta chains originate from one sample sequenced in a study of blood T cell repertoires in COVID-19 (dated by TCRdb to 2018 to 2020). The library was built by means of the immunoSEQ multiplex PCR assay. In TCRdb, the immuneACCESS table is reduced to in-frame sequences with V and J assigned. These tables do not hold every clone; where another copy was compared, an unresolved V gene accounts for under half, and the others remain unexplained. The sample table contains 65,000 to 85,000 clones; only one count was recorded for about nine tenths of them. The top ten hold around 7% of the sample. Sequencing was performed on peripheral blood. These receptors all come from a human donor in a cohort sampled during active COVID-19.

This clone came up once. The chain links TRBV3-1 (or the pseudogene TRBV3-2) to TRBJ1-1; maybe TRBD1 (5 bases). Germline V gene lookup returns CDR1 LGHDT and CDR2 YNNKEL (reference sequence). The CDR3 extends over 11 amino acids. V was pared by 4 bases and J by 8 bases, with 8 bases between. Here the CDR3 DNA reads TGTGCCAGCAGCCGGGCAGGGGAAGCTTTCTTT. Residues: CASSRAGEAFF.

The chain links TRBV2 to TRBJ1-2; D is possibly TRBD1 (6 bases). CDR1 SNHLY and CDR2 FYNNEI come from the germline V gene. This CDR3 has 18 amino acids. Trimming cost V 5 bases and J 7 bases, with 29 bases left between them. CDR3: CASSPEGRGALRLSGYTF. DNA for the CDR3: TGTGCCAGCAGTCCAGAGGGCAGGGGCGCCCTTCGACTATCTGGCTACACCTTC.

V gene TRBV9 combines with J gene TRBJ1-2; no definite D call. The V and J ends lost 4 bases and 7 bases respectively, with 20 bases between them. Germline values: CDR1 SGDLS, CDR2 YYNGEE. The CDR3 spans 15 residues. The CDR3 coding sequence is TGTGCCAGCAGCAACCGACCGTTTCGGGGAGGTGGCTACACCTTC. This translates into CASSNRPFRGGGYTF.

The sample holds one count of this clone. The chain uses TRBV19 and TRBJ1-5; 7 nucleotides align to TRBD1. Trimming removed 6 bases from V and 4 bases from J; junction bases left unmatched: 12. Per germline, CDR1 LNHDA and CDR2 SQIVND (reference sequence). The CDR3 is 16 amino acids. Here the CDR3 reads CASSDPGVRGNQPQHF. The CDR3 coding sequence is TGTGCCAGTAGCGATCCCGGGGTCAGGGGGAATCAGCCCCAGCATTTT.

The chain recombines TRBV27 with TRBJ2-5; D may be TRBD2 (5 bases). CDR1 and CDR2 from the germline V gene are MNHEY and SMNVEV (reference sequence). This CDR3 spans 19 amino acids. Deletions cut 3 bases from V and 4 bases from J, with 27 bases between. The CDR3 DNA reads as TGTGCCAGCAGTTTTTCGGGGTTTCAGAGGGAACCACTTGGAGAGACCCAGTACTTC. Protein sequence: CASSFSGFQREPLGETQYF.

As concerns this clone: The limits of the CDR3 on the DNA are not certain, so only TCRdb's listed CDR3 is given. This chain uses TRBV10-3 with TRBJ1-2; the table's D call, TRBD1, was not checked against the DNA. The CDR3 is 15 amino acids in total, end residues counted. CDR1 and CDR2 (germline): ENHRY, SYGVKD. The chain's CDR3 is CANVPGQVFGDGYTF.

This clone has a handful of counts. This chain connects TRBV2 to TRBJ1-5; 7 bases are shared with TRBD1. This CDR3 region has 14 residues. The J segment lost 1 base and the V segment lost 3 bases, leaving 0 bases of the junction unmatched. Germline CDR1 reads SNHLY; CDR2 reads FYNNEI. CDR3 sequence: CASSDRGSNQPQHF. As DNA, the CDR3 is TGTGCCAGCAGTGACAGGGGGAGCAATCAGCCCCAGCATTTT.

The chain couples TRBV7-8 to TRBJ1-3, with 7 bases identical to TRBD1. Losses at the gene ends were 5 bases for V and 4 bases for J; bases not matched to a gene: 8. The length of the CDR3 is 15 residues. Germline V gene sequence: CDR1 SGHVS, CDR2 FQNEAQ. The CDR3 spells CASSIDGTAGNTIYF. The CDR3 DNA reads as TGTGCCAGCAGCATAGACGGGACAGCGGGAAACACCATATATTTT.

The chain recombines TRBV7-2 with TRBJ2-1; 9 bases match TRBD1. The CDR3 contains 16 residues. Germline assignment: CDR1 SGHTA and CDR2 FQGNSA. Germline trimming cut 2 bases from V and 4 bases from J; bases unmatched to any gene: 6. CDR3 loop: CASSLYGQGIYNEQFF. The CDR3 DNA reads as TGTGCCAGCAGCTTATACGGACAGGGGATTTACAATGAGCAGTTCTTC. Based on the CDR3 plus reference TRBV7-2 and TRBJ2-1, the full variable domain is GAGVSQSPSNKVTEKGKDVELRCDPISGHTALYWYRQSLGQGLEFLIYFQGNSAPDKSGLPSDRFSAERTGGSVSTLTIQRTQQEDSAVYLCASSLYGQGIYNEQFFGPGTRLTVL.

The rearrangement joins TRBV9 to TRBJ2-7; 9 nucleotides match TRBD1. The trim removed 10 bases at V and 3 bases at J, leaving 11 bases unmatched. Germline V gives CDR1 SGDLS, CDR2 YYNGEE. The CDR3 is 14 residues long. CDR3 in amino acids: CAGNYRGRVYEQYF. As DNA, the CDR3 is TGTGCCGGCAACTACAGGGGGCGCGTCTACGAGCAGTACTTC. Complete variable domain (other parts from reference TRBV9 and TRBJ2-7): DSGVTQTPKHLITATGQRVTLRCSPRSGDLSVYWYQQSLDQGLQFLIQYYNGEERAKGNILERFSAQQFPDLHSELNLSSLELGDSALYFCAGNYRGRVYEQYFGPGTRLTVT.